This T cell receptor beta chain is from a study of post-analysis software for immune sequencing data. Findings and caveats of the study: With TRBV5-6, TRBV5-1 and TRBV20-1 included, 5 or 6 TRBV segments were more frequent in patients than in controls. Comparison with controls showed significantly lower normalized Chao1 diversity in multiple sclerosis patients.

Germline loops: CDR1 SGHKS, CDR2 YYEKEE (reference sequence). This CDR3 has 15 amino acids. TCR beta libraries were prepared from cDNA with unique molecular identifiers. Each CDR3 protein is one row after TCRdb ran MiXCR on the PCR reads. This table holds a few hundred thousand distinct CDR3 sequences, approximately 37% found once. As regards this clonotype: Its antigen is unidentified.

The source is a girl between 2 and 10 years old with multiple sclerosis. The genes are TRBV5-5 and TRBJ2-5; D may correspond to TRBD1 or TRBD2 (6 bases each). The assigned J gene may be wrong: the sequence end matches TRBJ2-7 better. Specimen: blood. CDR3 sequence reads: CASSLNGGFPYEQYF. CDR3 coding DNA: TGTGCCAGCAGCTTGAACGGGGGCTTCCCCTACGAGCAGTACTTC.